The TCR beta chain described here comes from a study of shared clonotypes between healthy human individuals. Study results and caveats: Relative to their counterparts shared across all four donors, non-shared clonotypes exhibited diminished generation probabilities. Naive subsets generally exceeded memory subsets in estimated richness.

Among the donors, all were Caucasian adults who lived in Nashville, Tennessee. This CDR3 comprises 15 residues. CDR1 is SQVTM and CDR2 is ANQGSEA in the germline V gene. V shed 7 bases, J shed 0 bases, and the junction held 7 bases outside the gene matches. Some 30,000 T cell genomes (approximately 210 ng DNA) went into each sorted-subset replicate. Using immunoSEQ multiplex PCR, the repertoire was profiled, and TCRdb retains in-frame clones only, with some absent. The table shows approximately 500,000 clones, with 90% to 97% occurring only once. This clone was detected once. Its antigen is not known. The chain has TRBV29-1 and TRBJ1-5; TRBD1 matches 9 bases. The receptor's source is a young woman in good health. The sample comprised naive CD4+ T cells sorted from blood. Stated subset: CD45RA+ positively selected. The CDR3 spells CSARTGVDSNQPQHF. The CDR3, as DNA: TGCAGCGCCAGGACAGGGGTGGATAGCAATCAGCCCCAGCATTTT.